The 30 T cell receptor beta chains below all came from one sample that was sequenced in a study of technical replicates of blood from a handful of donors. Some clones are missing from TCRdb's copy, which holds only in-frame ones; the method was immunoSEQ multiplex PCR. The table records more than 65,000 clones, approximately 93% of them present only once. Sample: T cells isolated from PBMCs. Source of these receptors: a human donor in good health.

This chain connects TRBV23-1 to TRBJ2-3; TRBD2 matches 11 bases. TRBV23-1 is placed among ORFs of uncertain function. The CDR3 is 17 residues long. V lost 2 bases to trimming and J lost 2 bases; unmatched junction nucleotides: 6. As DNA, the CDR3 is TGCGCCAGCAGTCAAGCCCCGGGACTAGCGGCCACAGATACGCAGTATTTT. Translation gives CASSQAPGLAATDTQYF.

V and J are TRBV5-6 and TRBJ1-4; D is perhaps TRBD1 (6 bases). The ends were cut back, 0 bases at V and 8 bases at J, with 14 bases in the middle. The CDR3 runs to 15 residues. The V gene's germline CDR1 is SGHDT and CDR2 YYEEEE. The CDR3, as DNA: TGTGCCAGCAGCTTGGTTCCAGGGGCTGGGGAAAAACTGTTTTTT. It translates to CASSLVPGAGEKLFF.

The J gene is TRBJ1-1, the V gene TRBV7-8; TRBD1 matches 7 bases. Looked up from germline, CDR1 is SGHVS and CDR2 is FQNEAQ. This CDR3 contains 14 residues. With 5 bases clipped from V and 5 bases from J, the junction kept 8 bases outside the gene matches. This CDR3 reads CASSTETGYTEAFF. The CDR3 nucleotides read TGTGCCAGCAGCACCGAGACAGGGTATACTGAAGCTTTCTTT.

Of note for this clone: One end of the junction is discordant with germline, which a read error may explain. The V call is TRBV19, the J call TRBJ2-2, with D perhaps TRBD1 (5 bases). This CDR3 comprises 18 residues. Germline CDR1 reads LNHDA; CDR2 reads SQIVND (reference sequence). Here the CDR3 reads CASSISLTLGPKTGELFF. The DNA of the CDR3 is TGTGCCAGTAGTATTTCCCTCACCCTGGGGCCGAAAACCGGGGAGCTGTTTTTT. The full variable domain, its missing parts supplied by reference TRBV19 and TRBJ2-2, is DGGITQSPKYLFRKEGQNVTLSCEQNLNHDAMYWYRQDPGQGLRLIYYSQIVNDFQKGDIAEGYSVSREKKESFPLTVTSAQKNPTAFYLCASSISLTLGPKTGELFFGEGSRLTVL.

This CDR3 is CASSVGSSRTGELFF. In DNA form, the CDR3 reads TGTGCCAGCAGCGTAGGGAGTAGTAGGACCGGGGAGCTGTTTTTT. This sequence joins TRBV9 and TRBJ2-2; D gene uncertain. The CDR3 contains 15 residues. With 0 bases removed from V and 5 bases from J, the gap between germline ends came to 11 bases. CDR1 SGDLS and CDR2 YYNGEE come from the germline V gene.

DNA for the CDR3: TGTGCCAGCAGTTTATGGGGACAGGGAGGGACTGAAGCTTTCTTT. Translation: CASSLWGQGGTEAFF. The gene calls are TRBV27 and TRBJ1-1; 9 bases agree with TRBD1. This CDR3 has 15 residues. Trimming cost V 1 base and J 5 bases; bases outside gene matches: 5. The germline gives CDR1 MNHEY, CDR2 SMNVEV (reference sequence).

CDR3 protein: CASSEWGGAGYGYTF. Here the CDR3 DNA reads TGTGCCAGCAGTGAATGGGGGGGTGCTGGCTATGGCTACACCTTC. V is TRBV25-1 and J is TRBJ1-2; D is possibly TRBD1 (5 bases). V lost 1 base and J 4 bases, leaving 13 bases between the germline ends. Germline CDR1 MGHDK, CDR2 SYGVNS. The CDR3 is 15 residues long.

The gene calls are TRBV6-5 and TRBJ1-2; D is uncertain. Per germline, CDR1 MNHEY and CDR2 SVGAGI. The V end was cut by 3 bases, the J end by 3 bases, with 5 bases between. The CDR3 extends over 12 amino acids. The CDR3 sequence: CASSYNDYGYTF. CDR3 sequence (DNA): TGTGCCAGCAGTTATAATGACTATGGCTACACCTTC.

This clone was seen just once. The chain joins TRBV5-6 to TRBJ2-5; 10 nucleotides line up with TRBD1. The V and J ends lost 4 bases and 5 bases, in that order; junction bases with no gene match: 8. CDR3 length: 15 amino acids. CDR1 and CDR2 from the germline V gene are SGHDT and YYEEEE. This chain's CDR3 is CASSEGTGEWETQYF. The CDR3 DNA reads TGTGCCAGCAGCGAGGGGACAGGGGAATGGGAGACCCAGTACTTC.

The chain combines TRBV5-4 with TRBJ2-7; TRBD2 matches 10 bases. Unmatched junction bases numbered 7, after V lost 5 bases and J lost 2 bases. This CDR3 has 15 residues. Germline lookup yields CDR1 SGHNT and CDR2 YYREEE (reference sequence). The chain's CDR3 is CASSFRTSGTYEQYF. In DNA, the CDR3 is TGTGCCAGCAGTTTCAGGACTAGCGGTACCTACGAGCAGTACTTC.

Here the CDR3 DNA reads TGTGCCAGCTCACCCGGACAGGGGGCTTGGCAGCCCCAGCATTTT. Its translation: CASSPGQGAWQPQHF. This rearrangement joins TRBV18 to TRBJ1-5; 11 bases are shared with TRBD1. The CDR3 loop spans 15 amino acids. V shed 3 bases and J 7 bases; nucleotides not matched to a gene: 5. CDR1 and CDR2 from the germline V gene are KGHSH and LQKENI.

The V call is TRBV5-1, the J call TRBJ1-2, with TRBD1 matching over 10 bases. Germline lookup yields CDR1 SGHRS and CDR2 YFSETQ. The CDR3 loop spans 15 amino acids. The ends lost 2 bases at V and 8 bases at J; junction bases unmatched: 9. The CDR3 DNA reads TGCGCCAGCAGCTTTTCACCCGGGACAGGGGTCGGCTACACCTTC. Amino acids: CASSFSPGTGVGYTF.

The sample holds one count of this clone. This sequence joins TRBV19 and TRBJ2-5; 7 positions match TRBD2. With V trimmed by 1 base and J by 5 bases, 7 bases remained unmatched. The CDR3 runs to 15 residues. Germline-derived CDR1 and CDR2 are LNHDA and SQIVND (reference sequence). For the CDR3, the DNA is TGTGCCAGTAGTATAGTGGGAGGGTCGTACGAGACCCAGTACTTC. Its translation is CASSIVGGSYETQYF.

The genes are TRBV7-8 and TRBJ2-1; no definite D call. With 0 bases removed from V and 8 bases from J, the gap between germline ends came to 11 bases. The CDR3 has 14 residues. Germline V lookup: CDR1 SGHVS, CDR2 FQNEAQ. The CDR3 bases are TGTGCCAGCAGCTTAGCGCGCATTGTCCATGAGCAGTTCTTC. Protein: CASSLARIVHEQFF. Full variable domain (remainder filled in from reference TRBV7-8 and TRBJ2-1): GAGVSQSPRYKVAKRGQDVALRCDPISGHVSLFWYQQALGQGPEFLTYFQNEAQLDKSGLPSDRFFAERPEGSVSTLKIQRTQQEDSAVYLCASSLARIVHEQFFGPGTRLTVL.

This sequence joins TRBV11-3 and TRBJ2-2, with 12 positions matching TRBD2. The CDR3 has 15 residues. With V trimmed by 9 bases and J by 4 bases, 6 bases remained unmatched. CDR1 is SGHNT and CDR2 is YENEEA in the germline V gene. In nucleotides, the CDR3 is TGTGCCAGTCAACTAGCGGGAGGCTCCACCGGGGAGCTGTTTTTT. Its protein is CASQLAGGSTGELFF.

V is TRBV27 and J is TRBJ2-1; D might be TRBD1 (5 bases). This CDR3 comprises 14 residues. CDR1 and CDR2 from the germline V gene are MNHEY and SMNVEV (reference sequence). V gave up 5 bases and J gave up 3 bases, with 11 bases separating them. The CDR3: CASSLGVVYNEQFF. CDR3 sequence (DNA): TGTGCCAGCAGTCTAGGGGTAGTCTACAATGAGCAGTTCTTC.

The chain links TRBV6-5 to TRBJ1-2, with 10 bases aligning to TRBD1. Trimming at V came to 10 bases and at J to 7 bases, leaving 12 bases not matched to a gene. The CDR3 has 14 residues. Looked up from germline, CDR1 is MNHEY and CDR2 is SVGAGI. As DNA, the CDR3 is TGTGCCACCCTTTCCACAGACAGGGGGCTTGGCTACACCTTC. Translated: CATLSTDRGLGYTF.

The J gene is TRBJ1-3, the V gene TRBV18; D unresolved. Deletions cut 2 bases from V and 0 bases from J, with 5 bases between. The CDR3 is 14 residues long. The germline CDR1 and CDR2 sequences are KGHSH and LQKENI. For the CDR3, the DNA is TGTGCCAGCTCACCATCAGTCTCTGGAAACACCATATATTTT. It translates to CASSPSVSGNTIYF. Combining the CDR3 with reference TRBV18 and TRBJ1-3 gives the whole variable domain NAGVMQNPRHLVRRRGQEARLRCSPMKGHSHVYWYRQLPEEGLKFMVYLQKENIIDESGMPKERFSAEFPKEGPSILRIQQVVRGDSAAYFCASSPSVSGNTIYFGEGSWLTVV.

Only a few counts were recorded for this clone. The junction shows a germline mismatch at one end, possibly a read error. The CDR3 spells CASSDFRLNF. CDR3 DNA sequence: TGTGCCAGCAGTGACTTCAGGCTGAACTTT. The rearrangement uses TRBV6-1 and TRBJ1-1; the D is unclear. The germline gives CDR1 MNHNS, CDR2 SASEGT. The CDR3 is 10 residues long.

This rearrangement joins TRBV7-8 to TRBJ2-7; D gene uncertain. CDR3 length equals 13 residues. Germline CDR1 is SGHVS and CDR2 is FQNEAQ. Trimming removed 1 base from V and 3 bases from J, with 7 bases in between. The CDR3 nucleotides read TGTGCCAGCAGCTTAGAAATAGACTACGAGCAGTACTTC. Encoded protein: CASSLEIDYEQYF.

The V gene is TRBV4-3, the J gene TRBJ2-7, with a possible D match to TRBD1 (7 bases). Deletions cut 0 bases from V and 6 bases from J, with 21 bases between. Germline loops: CDR1 LGHNA, CDR2 YSLEER. This CDR3 is built from 17 residues. CDR3 bases: TGCGCCAGCAGCCAAGAACTCCGCGGGACAGATCAACGCGAGCAGTACTTC. Translating it yields CASSQELRGTDQREQYF.

This clone was recorded only once. The genes are TRBV29-1 and TRBJ1-2; D might be TRBD1 (5 bases). Germline V gene data show CDR1 as SQVTM and CDR2 as ANQGSEA. The V gene lost 5 bases and the J gene lost 8 bases, with 15 bases spanning the gap. The CDR3 consists of 12 residues. The CDR3 loop is CSVPSDIWGYTF. The CDR3 DNA is TGCAGCGTTCCCTCGGACATCTGGGGCTACACCTTC.

The chain recombines TRBV7-9 with TRBJ2-7; 16 nucleotides align to TRBD2. In germline, CDR1 is SEHNR, CDR2 FQNEAQ (reference sequence). J lost 3 bases, V lost 4 bases, and 3 bases had no gene match. The CDR3 is made up of 16 amino acids. CDR3 sequence reads: CASSSGTSGRGYEQYF. The DNA of the CDR3 is TGTGCCAGCAGCTCGGGGACTAGCGGGAGGGGCTACGAGCAGTACTTC.

Here the CDR3 reads CASSQEDSFYEQYF. For the CDR3, the DNA is TGCGCCAGCAGCCAAGAAGACAGTTTCTACGAGCAGTACTTC. This chain links TRBV4-3 with TRBJ2-7, with a possible D match to TRBD1 (5 bases). Trimming took 0 bases from V and 3 from J, leaving 9 bases between them. Germline V gene lookup returns CDR1 LGHNA and CDR2 YSLEER. The CDR3 is 14 residues long.

CDR3: CASSLAGTGLRAFF. CDR3 DNA: TGCGCCAGCAGCTTGGCCGGGACAGGGCTTAGGGCTTTCTTT. The chain is built from TRBV5-1 and TRBJ1-1; 9 bases are a match to TRBD1. Germline CDR1 SGHRS, CDR2 YFSETQ. This CDR3 is 14 amino acids long. With 0 bases clipped from V and 11 bases from J, the junction kept 8 bases outside the gene matches.

V and J are TRBV27 and TRBJ1-5; 7 bases align to TRBD1. Trimming removed 7 bases from V and 4 bases from J; junction bases left unmatched: 7. The CDR3 sequence is 14 residues long. The germline V gene has CDR1 MNHEY and CDR2 SMNVEV (reference sequence). CDR3 sequence (DNA): TGTGCCAGCACTCTCGCGGGACAGAATCAGCCCCAGCATTTT. It translates to CASTLAGQNQPQHF.

CDR3 loop: CASSPGLAEIYEQYF. CDR3 nucleotides: TGTGCCAGCAGCCCGGGACTAGCGGAAATATACGAGCAGTACTTC. This chain links TRBV14 with TRBJ2-7; TRBD2 aligns across 11 bases. Germline V lookup: CDR1 SGHDN, CDR2 FVKESK. The CDR3 contains 15 residues. The V segment lost 4 bases and the J segment 4 bases; nucleotides outside the gene matches: 6.

The gene calls are TRBV4-1 and TRBJ2-7; perhaps TRBD1 as D (6 bases). Per the germline V gene, CDR1 is MGHRA and CDR2 is YSYEKL. With 5 bases removed from V and 2 bases from J, the gap between germline ends came to 16 bases. The CDR3 is 15 amino acids. This CDR3 reads CASSLKTGQAYEQYF. The CDR3 DNA follows: TGCGCCAGCAGCTTGAAGACAGGACAAGCCTACGAGCAGTACTTC.

The chain combines TRBV6-1 with TRBJ1-2; the D gene is possibly TRBD1 (6 bases). The CDR3 length is 13 residues. Trimming cost V 8 bases and J 2 bases, with 12 bases left between them. CDR1 and CDR2 (germline): MNHNS, SASEGT. This chain's CDR3 is CASCWTVNYGYTF. The CDR3 DNA reads TGTGCCAGCTGTTGGACAGTCAACTATGGCTACACCTTC.

The genes are TRBV13 and TRBJ2-7; D possibly corresponds to TRBD1 (5 bases). The CDR3 is 14 amino acids. Germline CDR1 reads PRHDT; CDR2 reads FYEKMQ (reference sequence). V was shortened by 6 bases and J by 1 base, with 13 bases between the two germline ends. CDR3 nucleotides: TGTGCCAGCAGGGAAAGGGGCAGTTCCTACGAGCAGTACTTC. Protein sequence: CASRERGSSYEQYF. Full variable domain (outside the CDR3, taken from reference TRBV13 and TRBJ2-7): AAGVIQSPRHLIKEKRETATLKCYPIPRHDTVYWYQQGPGQDPQFLISFYEKMQSDKGSIPDRFSAQQFSDYHSELNMSSLELGDSALYFCASRERGSSYEQYFGPGTRLTVT.